Here is one T cell receptor beta chain with its context. Methods used by the authors: Amplification with reference gene primers provided the estimates of nucleated cell counts. Clones were sequenced by immunoSEQ multiplex PCR, and TCRdb holds only the in-frame ones, with some missing. V and J calls and clone size are copied from that table; D and trimming were computed from the DNA. The sample shows tens of thousands of clones, more than 65% of them seen only once. The CDR3 spans 15 residues. The V and J ends lost 1 base and 3 bases respectively, with 12 bases between them. Germline V gene lookup returns CDR1 MGHRA and CDR2 YSYEKL. The data derive from a study of blood T cell repertoires in COVID-19. Study-level information: The study drew acute and convalescent COVID-19 samples from the United States, Italy and Spain. The analysed material was cDNA or gDNA that came from T cells, B-cell-depleted T cells, or PBMCs.

What was sequenced was peripheral blood. This rearrangement joins TRBV4-1 to TRBJ2-5; D perhaps matches TRBD2 (6 bases). This sequence was found in a human donor in a cohort sampled during active COVID-19. The DNA for the CDR3 is TGCGCCAGCAGCCAAGCGGAGGGACGGGAAGAGACCCAGTACTTC. It codes for CASSQAEGREETQYF.